Following are 3 T cell receptor beta chains from one sample sequenced in a study of T cells in localized non-small cell lung cancer. Profiled with immunoSEQ multiplex PCR; TCRdb holds only in-frame clones, not every one. The data hold approximately 15,000 clones, with 75% to 90% observed a single time. Sequencing used peripheral blood, obtained before any cancer treatment. Source of these receptors: a female donor older than 55 with stage I squamous cell lung carcinoma.

The chain has TRBV7-2 and TRBJ2-2; TRBD2 might be the D (5 bases). Trimming left V 3 bases short and J 6 bases short, with 17 bases between. Per the germline V gene, CDR1 is SGHTA and CDR2 is FQGNSA. The CDR3 spans 16 residues. In DNA, the CDR3 is TGTGCCAGCAGCTTCCGCGGGTATGGGCAAGCCGGGGAGCTGTTTTTT. It specifies CASSFRGYGQAGELFF.

V gene TRBV2 combines with J gene TRBJ2-7; D perhaps matches TRBD1 (6 bases). The ends were cut back, 6 bases at V and 0 bases at J, with 12 bases in the middle. The germline V gene encodes CDR1 SNHLY and CDR2 FYNNEI. The CDR3 consists of 14 residues. The CDR3 reads CASRRDTSSYEQYF. DNA for the CDR3: TGTGCCAGCAGACGGGACACGAGCTCCTACGAGCAGTACTTC.

The rearrangement joins TRBV7-2 to TRBJ1-2; unclear D gene. The germline V gene has CDR1 SGHTA and CDR2 FQGNSA. Trimming shortened V by 0 bases and J by 4 bases, and 6 bases separated the two germline ends. This CDR3 region has 13 residues. The CDR3 spells CASSLAGSYGYTF. CDR3 DNA sequence: TGTGCCAGCAGCTTAGCAGGGTCCTATGGCTACACCTTC.